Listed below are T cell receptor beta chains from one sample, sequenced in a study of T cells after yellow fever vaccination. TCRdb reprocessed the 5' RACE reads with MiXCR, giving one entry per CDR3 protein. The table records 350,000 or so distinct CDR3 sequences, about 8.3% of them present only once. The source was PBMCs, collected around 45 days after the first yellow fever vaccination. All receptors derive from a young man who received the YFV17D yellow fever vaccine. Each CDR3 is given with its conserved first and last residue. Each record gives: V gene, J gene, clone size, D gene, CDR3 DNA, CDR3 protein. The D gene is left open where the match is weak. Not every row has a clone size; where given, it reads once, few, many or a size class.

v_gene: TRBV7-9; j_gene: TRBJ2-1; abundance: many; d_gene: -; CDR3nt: TGTGCCAGCAGCCTCCTTACAGGCTACAATGAGCAGTTCTTC; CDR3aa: CASSLLTGYNEQFF
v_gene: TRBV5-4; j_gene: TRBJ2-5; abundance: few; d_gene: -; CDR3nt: TGTGCCAGCAGCTTGTCAGGGAGCGAGACCCAGTACTTC; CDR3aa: CASSLSGSETQYF
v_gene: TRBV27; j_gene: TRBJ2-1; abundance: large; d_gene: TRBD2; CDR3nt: TGTGCCACCGGGACTAGAGGGGGGGGTCGGTTCTTC; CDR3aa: CATGTRGGGRFF
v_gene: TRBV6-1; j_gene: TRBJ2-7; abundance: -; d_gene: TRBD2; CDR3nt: TGTGCCAGCAGCCGGACTAGCGATGGCGAGCAGTACTTC; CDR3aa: CASSRTSDGEQYF
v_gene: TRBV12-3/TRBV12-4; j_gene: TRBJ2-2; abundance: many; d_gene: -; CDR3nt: TGTGCCAGCACCCCCCCGGGTGGGTTGGCCGGGGAGCTGTTTTTT; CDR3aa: CASTPPGGLAGELFF
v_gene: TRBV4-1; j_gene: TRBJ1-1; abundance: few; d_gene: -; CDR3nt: TGCGCCAGCAGCCAAGGTGGGACATCTGGGAGCACTGAAGCTTTCTTT; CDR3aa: CASSQGGTSGSTEAFF
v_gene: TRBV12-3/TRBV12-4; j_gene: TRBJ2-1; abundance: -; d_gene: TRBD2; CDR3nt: TGTGCCAGCACCCGGACTAGCGGGGACAATGAGCAGTTCTTC; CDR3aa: CASTRTSGDNEQFF
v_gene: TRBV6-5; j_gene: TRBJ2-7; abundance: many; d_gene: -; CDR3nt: TGTGCCAGCAGTTACGGACCGGCTACCGACGAGCAGTACTTC; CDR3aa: CASSYGPATDEQYF
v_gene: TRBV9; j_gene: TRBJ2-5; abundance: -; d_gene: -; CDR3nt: TGTGCCAGCAGCGTAGGGGCAGTAGGACAAGAGACCCAGTACTTC; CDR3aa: CASSVGAVGQETQYF
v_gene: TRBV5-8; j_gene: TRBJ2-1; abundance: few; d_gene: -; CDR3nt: TGTGCCAGCAGCGGCCGGGATTCCTACAATGAGCAGTTCTTC; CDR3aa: CASSGRDSYNEQFF
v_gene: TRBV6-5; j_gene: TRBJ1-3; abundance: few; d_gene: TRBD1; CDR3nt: TGTGCCAGCAGTACCCGACAGGGCCAAGGAAACACCATATATTTT; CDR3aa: CASSTRQGQGNTIYF
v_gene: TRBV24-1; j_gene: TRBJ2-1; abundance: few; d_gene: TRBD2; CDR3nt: TGTGCCACCAGTGATCCTCGAGGGGCGGGGGAGGAGCAGTTCTTC; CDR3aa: CATSDPRGAGEEQFF
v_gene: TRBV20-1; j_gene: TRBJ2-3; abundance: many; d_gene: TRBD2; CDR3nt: TGCAGTGCTAGCGGCCTAGCGGGGGGAAGCCGCACAGATACGCAGTATTTT; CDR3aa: CSASGLAGGSRTDTQYF
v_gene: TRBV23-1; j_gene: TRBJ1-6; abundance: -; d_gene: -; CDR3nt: TGCGCCAGCAGTCAAGGAGTGGGCCTAGTCCTTAGGTCACCCCTCCACTTT; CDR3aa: CASSQGVGLVLRSPLHF
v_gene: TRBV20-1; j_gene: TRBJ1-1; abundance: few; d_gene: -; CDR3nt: TGCAGTGCTAGAGAGGGCTCTACCTTAGTAGCTTTCTTT; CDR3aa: CSAREGSTLVAFF
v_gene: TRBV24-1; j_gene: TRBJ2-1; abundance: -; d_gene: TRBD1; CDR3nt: TGTGCCACCAGTGATACCCGGGACAGGGCTAACAATGAGCAGTTCTTC; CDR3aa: CATSDTRDRANNEQFF
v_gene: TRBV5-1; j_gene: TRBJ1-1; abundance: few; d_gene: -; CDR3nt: TGCGCCAGCAGCTCCGAGGCAGGGATCACTGAAGCTTTCTTT; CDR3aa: CASSSEAGITEAFF
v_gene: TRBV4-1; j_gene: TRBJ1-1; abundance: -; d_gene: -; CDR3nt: TGCGCCAGCAGAGATACGACACCTATGAACACTGAAGCTTTCTTT; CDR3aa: CASRDTTPMNTEAFF
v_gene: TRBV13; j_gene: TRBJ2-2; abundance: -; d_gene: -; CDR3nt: TGTGCCAGCAGCCCCCACCCCAGGGCGAACACCGGGGAGCTGTTTTTT; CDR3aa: CASSPHPRANTGELFF
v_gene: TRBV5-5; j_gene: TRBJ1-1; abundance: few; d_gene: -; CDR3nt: TGTGCCAGCAGCTTGAGGGCACGGGACACTGAAGCTTTCTTT; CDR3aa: CASSLRARDTEAFF
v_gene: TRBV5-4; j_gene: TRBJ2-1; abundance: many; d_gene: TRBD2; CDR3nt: TGTGCCAGCAGCCTTCGTGGAAGCGGGGGGGCAGATGAGCAGTTCTTC; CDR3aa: CASSLRGSGGADEQFF
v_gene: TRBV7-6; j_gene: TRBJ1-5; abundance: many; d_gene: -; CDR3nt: TGTGCCAGCAGCCTATTCGAGGGAGGCGGCAATCAGCCCCAGCATTTT; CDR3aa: CASSLFEGGGNQPQHF